This T cell receptor beta chain was captured by sequencing in a study of persistence of HIV-infected CD4 T cells. Study in general: Donors had been on suppressive ART for a median of 8 years. Anti-CD3/anti-CD28 stimulation activated a higher proportion of cells than antigen stimulation, with lower memory fraction.

This nonspecific control used anti-CD3/anti-CD28 bead stimulation of CD4+ T cells. Sorting of responding CD4+ T cells relied on upregulated CD40 ligand together with CD69. Donors had CD4+ T cell counts above 400 cells/uL and were CMV-seropositive. The libraries were made with immunoSEQ version 4 in survey mode. The protocol was immunoSEQ multiplex PCR, while the TCRdb copy is restricted to in-frame clones and leaves out a portion. The sample carries under 50,000 clones, just under 90% recorded once. The CDR3 is 17 amino acids. The junction had 10 bases not matched to a gene; V was cut back by 1 base and J by 2 bases. In germline, CDR1 is SGHRS, CDR2 YFSETQ. In the case of this clone: The antigen is not known.

The chain recombines TRBV5-1 with TRBJ2-7; 9 bases are shared with TRBD1. The source is an adult woman with HIV who was CMV-seropositive. The source was CD4+ T cells sorted from PBMCs after approximately 19-hour stimulation, collected from a patient who received antiretroviral therapy. CDR3 sequence reads: CASSLSPTGTGTYEQYF. In nucleotides, the CDR3 is TGCGCCAGCAGCTTGTCCCCTACCGGGACAGGGACCTACGAGCAGTACTTC.